This record covers a single T cell receptor beta chain. Antigen: not known. Germline values: CDR1 LGHNA, CDR2 YNFKEQ. Trimming removed 0 bases at V and 5 bases at J, with 10 bases between. The CDR3 extends over 15 amino acids. This record comes from a study of cytomegalovirus exposure and HLA in healthy donors. The study, taken as a whole, reports: Most TCR sequences were rare, but some public TCRs occurred in many donors.

Use of 60 Vbeta and 13 Jbeta primers characterized the PCR. Method: immunoSEQ multiplex PCR; TCRdb's copy keeps in-frame clones and lacks some. The table records just over 95,000 clones, approximately 77% of them present only once. The rearrangement uses TRBV4-2 and TRBJ2-2; D uncertain. Sequencing input: PBMCs. This clonotype was obtained from a middle-aged woman in good health and CMV-seronegative. Here the CDR3 DNA reads TGTGCCAGCAGCCAAGAACCAGGAATGACCGGGGAGCTGTTTTTT. It yields the protein CASSQEPGMTGELFF.